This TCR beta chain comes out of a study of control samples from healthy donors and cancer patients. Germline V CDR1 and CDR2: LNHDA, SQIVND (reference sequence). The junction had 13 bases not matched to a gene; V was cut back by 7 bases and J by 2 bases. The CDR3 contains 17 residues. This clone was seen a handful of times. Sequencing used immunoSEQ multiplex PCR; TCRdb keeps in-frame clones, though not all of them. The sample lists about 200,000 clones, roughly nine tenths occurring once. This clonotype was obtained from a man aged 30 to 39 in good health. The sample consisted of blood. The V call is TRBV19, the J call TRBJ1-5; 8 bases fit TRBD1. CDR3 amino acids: CASISGTGSWGNQPQHF. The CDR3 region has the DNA TGTGCCAGTATATCTGGGACAGGTTCATGGGGCAATCAGCCCCAGCATTTT.